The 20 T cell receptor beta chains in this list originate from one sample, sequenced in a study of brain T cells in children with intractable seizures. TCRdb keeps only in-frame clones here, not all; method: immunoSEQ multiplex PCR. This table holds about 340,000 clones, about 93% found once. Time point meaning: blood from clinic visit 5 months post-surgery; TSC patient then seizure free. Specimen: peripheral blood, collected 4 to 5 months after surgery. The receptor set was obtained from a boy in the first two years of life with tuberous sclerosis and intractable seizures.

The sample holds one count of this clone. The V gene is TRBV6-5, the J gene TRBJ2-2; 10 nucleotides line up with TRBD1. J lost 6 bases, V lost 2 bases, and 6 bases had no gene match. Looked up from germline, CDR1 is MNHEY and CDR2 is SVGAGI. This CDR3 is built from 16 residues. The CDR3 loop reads CASSYVGTGVAGELFF. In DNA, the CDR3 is TGTGCCAGCAGTTACGTAGGGACAGGGGTTGCCGGGGAGCTGTTTTTT.

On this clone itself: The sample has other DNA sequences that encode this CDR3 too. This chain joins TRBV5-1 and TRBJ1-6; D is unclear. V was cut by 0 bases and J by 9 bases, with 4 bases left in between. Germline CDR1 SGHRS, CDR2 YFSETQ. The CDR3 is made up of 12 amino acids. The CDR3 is CASSLEGSPLHF. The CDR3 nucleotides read TGCGCCAGCAGCTTGGAGGGTTCACCCCTCCACTTT.

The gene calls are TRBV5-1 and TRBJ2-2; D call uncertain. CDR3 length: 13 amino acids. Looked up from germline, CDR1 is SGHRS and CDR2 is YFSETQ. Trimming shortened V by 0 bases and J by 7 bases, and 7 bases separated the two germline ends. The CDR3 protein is CASSLGPNGELFF. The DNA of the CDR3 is TGCGCCAGCAGCTTGGGCCCCAACGGGGAGCTGTTTTTT. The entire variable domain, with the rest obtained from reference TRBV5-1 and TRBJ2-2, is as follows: KAGVTQTPRYLIKTRGQQVTLSCSPISGHRSVSWYQQTPGQGLQFLFEYFSETQRNKGNFPGRFSGRQFSNSRSEMNVSTLELGDSALYLCASSLGPNGELFFGEGSRLTVL.

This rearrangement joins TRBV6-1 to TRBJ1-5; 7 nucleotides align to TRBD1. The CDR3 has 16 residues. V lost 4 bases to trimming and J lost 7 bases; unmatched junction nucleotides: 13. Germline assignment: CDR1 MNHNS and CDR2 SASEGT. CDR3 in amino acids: CASSALSRQGGQPQHF. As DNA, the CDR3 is TGTGCCAGCAGTGCGCTTTCTCGACAGGGAGGGCAGCCCCAGCATTTT.

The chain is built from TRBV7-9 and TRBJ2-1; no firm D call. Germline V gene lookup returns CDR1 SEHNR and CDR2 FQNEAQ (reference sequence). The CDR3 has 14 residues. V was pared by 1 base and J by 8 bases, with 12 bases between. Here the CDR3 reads CASSLGLPWDEQFF. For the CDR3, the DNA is TGTGCCAGCAGCTTAGGGCTCCCCTGGGATGAGCAGTTCTTC.

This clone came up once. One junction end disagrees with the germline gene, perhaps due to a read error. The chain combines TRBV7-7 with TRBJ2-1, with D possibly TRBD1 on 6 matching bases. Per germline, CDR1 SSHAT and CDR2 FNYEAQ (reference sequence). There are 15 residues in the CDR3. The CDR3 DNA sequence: TGTGCTAGCAGCCCCCCGGGACACTCCTACAATGAGCAGTTCTTC. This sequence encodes CASSPPGHSYNEQFF.

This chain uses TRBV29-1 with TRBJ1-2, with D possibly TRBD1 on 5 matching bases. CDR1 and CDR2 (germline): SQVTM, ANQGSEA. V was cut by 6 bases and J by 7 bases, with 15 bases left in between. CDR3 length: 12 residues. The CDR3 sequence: CSVPGRIGGYTF. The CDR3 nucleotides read TGCAGCGTCCCGGGACGAATCGGTGGCTACACCTTC.

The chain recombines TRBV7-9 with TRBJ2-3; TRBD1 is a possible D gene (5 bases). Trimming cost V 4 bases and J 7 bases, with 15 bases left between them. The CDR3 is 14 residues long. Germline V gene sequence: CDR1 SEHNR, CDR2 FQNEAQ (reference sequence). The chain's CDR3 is CASSSPDSKNTQYF. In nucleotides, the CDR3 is TGTGCCAGCAGCTCCCCAGACAGCAAGAATACGCAGTATTTT.

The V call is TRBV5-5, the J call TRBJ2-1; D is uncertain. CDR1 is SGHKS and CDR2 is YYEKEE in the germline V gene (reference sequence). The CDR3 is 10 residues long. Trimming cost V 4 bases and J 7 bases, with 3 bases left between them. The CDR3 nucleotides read TGTGCCAGCAGCGGAAATGAGCAGTTCTTC. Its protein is CASSGNEQFF.

Here the CDR3 DNA reads TGTGCCAGCAACCTACAGACCCAACCGTGGACCTACGAGCAGTACTTC. Its protein is CASNLQTQPWTYEQYF. The chain recombines TRBV7-8 with TRBJ2-7, with D uncertain. CDR3 length: 16 amino acids. The germline gives CDR1 SGHVS, CDR2 FQNEAQ. The V end was cut by 7 bases, the J end by 2 bases, with 21 bases between.

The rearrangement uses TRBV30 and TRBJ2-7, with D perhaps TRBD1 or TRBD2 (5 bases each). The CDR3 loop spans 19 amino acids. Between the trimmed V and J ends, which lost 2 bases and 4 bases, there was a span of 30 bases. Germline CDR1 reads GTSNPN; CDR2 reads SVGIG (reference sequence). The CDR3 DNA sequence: TGTGCCTGGAGTAGGTGGTTGGACTTCGGCAGGGTGGAAAGTTACGAGCAGTACTTC. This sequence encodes CAWSRWLDFGRVESYEQYF.

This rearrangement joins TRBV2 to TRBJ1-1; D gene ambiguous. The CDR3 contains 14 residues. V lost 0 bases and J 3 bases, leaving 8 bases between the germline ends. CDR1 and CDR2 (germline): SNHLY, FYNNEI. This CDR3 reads CASSEARGYTEAFF. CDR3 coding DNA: TGTGCCAGCAGTGAAGCCCGGGGATACACTGAAGCTTTCTTT.

The CDR3 region has the DNA TGCGCCAGCAGCCAAGTCTTCTTGCCGGGACAGGGGAATTCACCCCTCCACTTT. Translating it yields CASSQVFLPGQGNSPLHF. J is TRBJ1-6 and V is TRBV4-1; 10 positions agree with TRBD1. The length of the CDR3 is 18 residues. Germline V lookup: CDR1 MGHRA, CDR2 YSYEKL. V lost 1 base to trimming and J lost 7 bases; unmatched junction nucleotides: 10.

CDR3 region: CAGDRGIGQPQHF. As DNA, the CDR3 is TGTGCCGGGGACAGGGGAATAGGTCAGCCCCAGCATTTT. This sequence joins TRBV30 and TRBJ1-5, with TRBD1 matching over 10 bases. V lost 8 bases and J lost 6; bases outside the gene matches: 7. Germline loops: CDR1 GTSNPN, CDR2 SVGIG (reference sequence). This CDR3 spans 13 amino acids.

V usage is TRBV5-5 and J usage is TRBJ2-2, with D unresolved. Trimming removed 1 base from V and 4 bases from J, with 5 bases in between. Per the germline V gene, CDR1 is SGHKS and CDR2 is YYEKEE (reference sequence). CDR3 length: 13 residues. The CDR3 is CASSLKVTGELFF. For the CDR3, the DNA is TGTGCCAGCAGCTTGAAAGTCACCGGGGAGCTGTTTTTT.

The CDR3 nucleotides read TGTGCCTGGGGTGGACAGCTTGGAAACACCATATATTTT. Encoded protein: CAWGGQLGNTIYF. The chain is built from TRBV30 and TRBJ1-3, with D tentatively TRBD1 (6 bases). V was cut by 5 bases and J by 3 bases, with 11 bases left in between. In germline, CDR1 is GTSNPN, CDR2 SVGIG (reference sequence). This CDR3 is built from 13 residues.

Written as DNA, the CDR3 is TGTGCCAGCAGCTTGGTGGCAGGGGGTCGGGTTAACTATGGCTACACCTTC. Its protein product is CASSLVAGGRVNYGYTF. The rearrangement links TRBV7-8 to TRBJ1-2; the match to TRBD1 covers 7 bases. Looked up from germline, CDR1 is SGHVS and CDR2 is FQNEAQ. Trimming took 3 bases from V and 1 from J; bases not matched to a gene: 11. CDR3 length: 17 residues.

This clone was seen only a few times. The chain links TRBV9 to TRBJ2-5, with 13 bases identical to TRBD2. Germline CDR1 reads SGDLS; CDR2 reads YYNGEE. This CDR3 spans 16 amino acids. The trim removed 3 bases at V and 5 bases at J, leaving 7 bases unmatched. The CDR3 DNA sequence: TGTGCCAGCAGCGACGGGACTAGCGGGATGGGGGAGACCCAGTACTTC. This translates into CASSDGTSGMGETQYF.

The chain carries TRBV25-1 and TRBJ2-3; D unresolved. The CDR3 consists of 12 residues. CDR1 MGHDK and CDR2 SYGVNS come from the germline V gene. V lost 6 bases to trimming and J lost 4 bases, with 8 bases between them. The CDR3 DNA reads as TGTGCCAGCAGGGGCTCTCCAGATACGCAGTATTTT. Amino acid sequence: CASRGSPDTQYF.

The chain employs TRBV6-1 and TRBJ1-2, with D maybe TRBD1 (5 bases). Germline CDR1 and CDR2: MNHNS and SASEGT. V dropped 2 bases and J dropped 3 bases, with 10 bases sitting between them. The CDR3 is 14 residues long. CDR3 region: CASSEKGSDYGYTF. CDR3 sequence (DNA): TGTGCCAGCAGTGAAAAGGGGTCAGACTATGGCTACACCTTC.